This paragraph covers one T cell receptor beta chain sequence. The ends lost 7 bases at V and 2 bases at J; junction bases unmatched: 9. In germline, CDR1 is SGHNT, CDR2 YYREEE (reference sequence). This CDR3 spans 15 amino acids. The data were taken from a study of cytomegalovirus exposure and HLA in healthy donors. TCRdb's table, derived via immunoSEQ multiplex PCR, lists solely in-frame clones and lacks some. This sample has roughly 150,000 clones; roughly 86% occur once, and the top ten carry approximately 10%. This clonotype originated in a woman under 30 in good health and CMV-seropositive. The V call is TRBV5-4, the J call TRBJ2-1; 7 nucleotides match TRBD2. The source material was PBMCs. CDR3 coding DNA: TGTGCCAGCGGACCCCGGGGGGTGACCTACAATGAGCAGTTCTTC. This sequence encodes CASGPRGVTYNEQFF. Full variable domain (missing parts from reference TRBV5-4 and TRBJ2-1): ETGVTQSPTHLIKTRGQQVTLRCSSQSGHNTVSWYQQALGQGPQFIFQYYREEENGRGNFPPRFSGLQFPNYSSELNVNALELDDSALYLCASGPRGVTYNEQFFGPGTRLTVL.